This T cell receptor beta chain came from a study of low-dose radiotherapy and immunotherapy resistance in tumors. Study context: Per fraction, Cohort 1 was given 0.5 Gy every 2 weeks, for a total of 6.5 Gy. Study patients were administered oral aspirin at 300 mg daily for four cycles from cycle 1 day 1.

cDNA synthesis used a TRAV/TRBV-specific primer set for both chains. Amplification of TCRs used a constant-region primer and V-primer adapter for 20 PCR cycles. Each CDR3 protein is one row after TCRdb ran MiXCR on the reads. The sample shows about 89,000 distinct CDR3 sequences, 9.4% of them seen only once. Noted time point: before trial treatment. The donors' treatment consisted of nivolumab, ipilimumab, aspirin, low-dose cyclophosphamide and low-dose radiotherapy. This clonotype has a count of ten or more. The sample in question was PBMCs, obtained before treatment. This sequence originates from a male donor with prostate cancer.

CDR3 DNA sequence: TGTGCCAGCAGTTTTGGGGATAGCAATCAGCCCCAGCATTTT. Protein sequence: CASSFGDSNQPQHF. The chain uses TRBV28 and TRBJ1-5; D remains ambiguous. This CDR3 is 14 amino acids long. Germline CDR1 reads MDHEN; CDR2 reads SYDVKM. V was pared by 3 bases and J by 0 bases, with 6 bases between. The complete variable domain, with remaining parts taken from reference TRBV28 and TRBJ1-5, reads DVKVTQSSRYLVKRTGEKVFLECVQDMDHENMFWYRQDPGLGLRLIYFSYDVKMKEKGDIPEGYSVSREKKERFSLILESASTNQTSMYLCASSFGDSNQPQHFGDGTRLSIL.